This TCR beta chain was found in a study of long-term antiretroviral therapy in people with HIV. General observations from the study: The clones with expansion before ART were dominant in the repertoire at all time points. The study found that diversity rose after ART but stayed below transplant donor controls.

From germline, CDR1 is SGDLS and CDR2 YYNGEE. The CDR3 runs to 17 residues. J lost 1 base, V lost 2 bases, and 4 bases had no gene match. The libraries were made with immunoSEQ v3.0 at survey level. Sequenced by immunoSEQ multiplex PCR; TCRdb stores in-frame clones only, minus some. The table shows roughly 18,000 clones, with approximately 81% occurring only once. Sampling of each donor yielded at least one pre-ART PBMC sample and at least two post-ART PBMC samples. Each HIV-infected participant was given treatment in the United States. Note on this clone: Its target is unknown.

The source material was unsorted PBMCs, sampled 0.3 years after starting antiretroviral therapy. This sequence joins TRBV9 and TRBJ2-2, with 11 nucleotides matching TRBD2. This sequence originates from a woman in her fifties or sixties with HIV. CDR3 loop: CASSVGLAGGNTGELFF. The CDR3 DNA is TGTGCCAGCAGCGTGGGGCTAGCGGGGGGGAACACCGGGGAGCTGTTTTTT.